The entry below gives a single T cell receptor (beta chain) sequence along with its context. An end of the junction differs from the germline gene, which may be a read error. Clones were sequenced by immunoSEQ multiplex PCR, and TCRdb holds only the in-frame ones, with some missing. The sample consists of 400,000 to 600,000 clones, 70% to 80% of them appearing once. This sample was taken from a study of shared clonotypes between healthy human individuals. This CDR3 region has 16 residues. CDR1 and CDR2 from the germline V gene are SGHRS and YFSETQ. Every one of the donors was a Caucasian adult that lived in Nashville, Tennessee. Unsorted material relied on approximately 90 million PBMCs as the source of genomic DNA.

This clonotype originated in a woman aged 40 to 50 in good health. Some clones in this sample may be carry-over from other donors' samples. The V call is TRBV5-1, the J call TRBJ2-3; D might be TRBD2 (7 bases). Sequencing was done on a sample of PBMCs. The CDR3 sequence is CASGLGASGHTDTQYF. The CDR3 bases are TGCGCCAGCGGCTTGGGGGCTAGCGGCCACACAGATACGCAGTATTTT.